This T cell receptor beta chain stems from a study of blood T cell repertoires in COVID-19. Study-level information: COVID-19 samples collected from the United States, Italy and Spain covered acute and convalescent phases. Sources were T cells, B-cell-depleted T cells, or PBMCs; the material itself was cDNA or gDNA.

Patients from Seattle were sampled longitudinally, starting during active infection. Per the authors' pipeline: The authors estimated nucleated cell counts from reference gene primer amplification. The protocol was immunoSEQ multiplex PCR, while the TCRdb copy is restricted to in-frame clones and leaves out a portion. The DNA was the basis for D and trimming; V, J and clone size are from that table. The sample holds a few hundred thousand clones, 83% seen once. Germline V gene sequence: CDR1 SEHNR, CDR2 FQNEAQ (reference sequence). CDR3 length: 12 residues. The V end was cut by 2 bases, the J end by 2 bases, with 4 bases between.

This clonotype was sampled from a woman in her thirties with COVID-19, enrolled during active disease. This chain uses TRBV7-9 with TRBJ2-7; D unclear. Input material: peripheral blood. For the CDR3, the DNA is TGTGCCAGCAGCTTAAACACCTACGAGCAGTACTTC. Its translation is CASSLNTYEQYF.